This is a list of T cell receptor beta chains from one sample in a study of blood T cell repertoires in COVID-19. Only in-frame clones appear in the TCRdb table, and some are missing; sequencing was by immunoSEQ multiplex PCR. This sample has about 150,000 clones; approximately 73% occur once, and the top ten carry roughly 3.7%. The sample taken for sequencing was peripheral blood. The receptor set was obtained from a woman at least 80 years old with acute or convalescent COVID-19. The CDR3 runs from the conserved cysteine through the conserved F or W. A D gene is named only where the DNA matches it firmly. Clone size is given for some rows only: seen once, a few or many times, or a class if the clone is expanded.

.	TRBD2	TRBJ2-1	TRBV7-9	CASSERLAGGLYNEQFF	TGTGCCAGCAGCGAGCGACTAGCGGGGGGCCTATACAATGAGCAGTTCTTC
.	TRBD1	TRBJ1-1	TRBV19	CASSIVRMGTGGTHAMNTEAFF	TGTGCCAGTAGTATAGTGAGGATGGGGACAGGGGGTACACACGCTATGAACACTGAAGCTTTCTTT
.	TRBD1	TRBJ1-2	TRBV12-3/TRBV12-4	CASSWDRGHGYTF	TGTGCCAGCAGTTGGGACAGGGGGCATGGCTACACCTTC
.	TRBD1	TRBJ1-1	TRBV7-2	CASSPGQDTEAFF	TGTGCCAGCAGCCCGGGACAGGATACTGAAGCTTTCTTT
once	.	TRBJ1-2	TRBV25-1	CASSERAENGYTF	TGTGCCAGCAGTGAGAGGGCTGAGAATGGCTACACCTTC
few	.	TRBJ1-4	TRBV5-1	CASSFGEVNEKLFF	TGCGCCAGCAGCTTTGGGGAGGTTAATGAAAAACTGTTTTTT
.	.	TRBJ2-7	TRBV5-1	CASSLDGLYEQYF	TGCGCCAGCAGCTTGGATGGACTGTACGAGCAGTACTTC
.	.	TRBJ2-7	TRBV6-5	CASQPIERIYEQYF	TGTGCCAGCCAACCCATCGAGCGGATCTACGAGCAGTACTTC
.	.	TRBJ2-7	TRBV18	CASSPPQGDRGEQYF	TGTGCCAGCTCACCACCGCAAGGGGATAGGGGCGAGCAGTACTTC
.	.	TRBJ2-4	TRBV19	CASSMGHLLAKNIQYF	TGTGCCAGTAGTATGGGACACCTGCTAGCCAAAAACATTCAGTACTTC
.	TRBD2	TRBJ2-5	TRBV5-1	CASSLLAGVRETQYF	TGCGCCAGCAGCTTACTAGCGGGAGTCAGAGAGACCCAGTACTTC
.	.	TRBJ1-2	TRBV29-1	CSVDSVLF	TGCAGCGTTGACTCGGTCCTCTTC
few	.	TRBJ2-1	TRBV12-3/TRBV12-4	CASRGAVNEQFF	TGTGCCAGCAGGGGGGCCGTCAATGAGCAGTTCTTC
.	.	TRBJ1-4	TRBV6-1	CASSEAPTGYNEKLFF	TGTGCCAGCAGTGAAGCCCCGACAGGCTATAATGAAAAACTGTTTTTT
.	TRBD2	TRBJ2-1	TRBV3-1/TRBV3-2	CASSQAGTRKVNEQFF	TGTGCCAGCAGCCAGGCAGGGACTAGAAAGGTGAATGAGCAGTTCTTC
.	TRBD1	TRBJ1-4	TRBV25-1	CASSFGTAFNEKLFF	TGTGCCAGCAGTTTTGGGACAGCCTTTAATGAAAAACTGTTTTTT
.	TRBD1	TRBJ1-2	TRBV10-1	CASSPGQGADGYTF	TGCGCCAGCAGTCCGGGACAGGGGGCAGATGGCTACACCTTC
.	.	TRBJ2-7	TRBV10-1	CASSEGRAREEQYF	TGCGCCAGCAGCGAGGGAAGGGCCAGGGAAGAGCAGTACTTC
.	TRBD1	TRBJ1-3	TRBV5-5	CASSLEWDSSGNTIYF	TGTGCCAGCAGCTTGGAATGGGACAGCTCTGGAAACACCATATATTTT
.	TRBD1	TRBJ2-7	TRBV6-2/TRBV6-3	CASSPDRGASYEQYF	TGTGCCAGCAGCCCTGACAGGGGTGCCTCCTACGAGCAGTACTTC
.	TRBD1	TRBJ1-2	TRBV30	CAWGQGARGYTF	TGTGCCTGGGGACAGGGGGCGCGGGGCTACACCTTC
.	TRBD1	TRBJ1-1	TRBV7-2	CASSTQTGQAFF	TGTGCCAGCAGCACGCAGACAGGGCAAGCTTTCTTT
.	.	TRBJ1-1	TRBV30	CAYTPNPATEAFF	TGTGCCTACACACCCAACCCTGCAACTGAAGCTTTCTTT
once	.	TRBJ1-4	TRBV5-6	CASSRSPAGINNEELFF	TGTGCCAGCAGCCGTTCCCCCGCAGGCATCAATAATGAAGAACTGTTTTTT